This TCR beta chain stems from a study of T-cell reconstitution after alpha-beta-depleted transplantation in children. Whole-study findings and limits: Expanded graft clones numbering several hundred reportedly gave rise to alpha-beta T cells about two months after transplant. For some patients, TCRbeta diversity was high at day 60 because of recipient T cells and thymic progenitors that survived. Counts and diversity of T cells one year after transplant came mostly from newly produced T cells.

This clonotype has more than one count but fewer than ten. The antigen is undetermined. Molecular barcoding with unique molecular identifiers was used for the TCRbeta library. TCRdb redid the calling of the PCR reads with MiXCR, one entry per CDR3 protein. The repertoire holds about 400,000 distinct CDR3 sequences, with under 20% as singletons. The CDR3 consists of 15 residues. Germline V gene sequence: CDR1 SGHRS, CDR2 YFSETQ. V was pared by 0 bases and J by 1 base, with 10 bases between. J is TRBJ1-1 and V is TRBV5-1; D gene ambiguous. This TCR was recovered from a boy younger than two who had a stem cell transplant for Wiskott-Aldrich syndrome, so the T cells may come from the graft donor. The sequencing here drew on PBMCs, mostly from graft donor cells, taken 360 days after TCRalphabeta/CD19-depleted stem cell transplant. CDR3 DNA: TGCGCCAGCAGCTTGGTTAGACAAGAGAACACTGAAGCTTTCTTT. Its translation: CASSLVRQENTEAFF.